The sequence of this TCR beta chain was determined in a study of cytomegalovirus exposure and HLA in healthy donors. The wider study: There were approximately 400 genotyped donors. Of these, 81% fell in the genetic ancestry cluster associated with self-reported Caucasian donors.

Primers: 60 Vbeta forward and 13 Jbeta reverse. TCRdb's table, derived via immunoSEQ multiplex PCR, lists solely in-frame clones and lacks some. In the table there are 150,000 to 200,000 clones, more than 75% of which are singletons. This clone showed up just a few times. Antigen: not known. Study-level findings and limits: Rarity marked most TCR sequences, yet some public TCRs occurred in many donors. There were several of the most significant clusters that appeared linked to common viral pathogens in a later analysis. In an earlier analysis, about 90% or about 30%: the productive usage of most TCR beta V segments.

This CDR3 has 17 amino acids. Trimming removed 1 base at V and 0 bases at J, with 14 bases between. CDR1 SGHDT and CDR2 YYEEEE come from the germline V gene. The sequenced sample consisted of PBMCs. The clonotype was recovered from a man younger than 35 in good health and CMV-seropositive. This sequence joins TRBV5-6 and TRBJ1-3, with D maybe TRBD1 (6 bases). Written as DNA, the CDR3 is TGTGCCAGCAGCTTGATCACTGGACAGACCTCTGGAAACACCATATATTTT. Translating it yields CASSLITGQTSGNTIYF.